This is a list of T cell receptor beta chains from one sample in a study of post-analysis software for immune sequencing data. TCRdb passed the PCR reads through MiXCR, listing each CDR3 protein once. The sample includes about half a million distinct CDR3 sequences, 34% of them seen just once. Sequenced input: blood. These TCRs come from a girl aged 2-17 years with multiple sclerosis. Both conserved end residues are part of each CDR3. A D gene is named only where the DNA matches it firmly. Size tells how often a clone was seen (once, few, many) or the class of an expanded clone, and some rows leave it out.

v_gene: TRBV6-6
j_gene: TRBJ2-5
abundance: few
d_gene: .
CDR3aa: CASSSKGETQYF
CDR3nt: TGTGCCAGCAGCTCGAAGGGGGAGACCCAGTACTTC

v_gene: TRBV20-1
j_gene: TRBJ2-3
abundance: few
d_gene: .
CDR3aa: CSARVTGTDTQYF
CDR3nt: TGCAGTGCTAGAGTAACAGGGACAGATACGCAGTATTTT

v_gene: TRBV27
j_gene: TRBJ2-3
abundance: once
d_gene: TRBD1
CDR3aa: CASSPRTGGVTDTQYF
CDR3nt: TGTGCCAGCAGTCCCCGGACAGGGGGCGTCACAGATACGCAGTATTTT

v_gene: TRBV20-1
j_gene: TRBJ2-1
abundance: .
d_gene: TRBD1
CDR3aa: CSARDRTGYNEQFF
CDR3nt: TGCAGTGCTAGAGATCGGACAGGTTACAATGAGCAGTTCTTC

v_gene: TRBV18
j_gene: TRBJ1-1
abundance: .
d_gene: .
CDR3aa: CASSPGVGTDTEAFF
CDR3nt: TGTGCCAGCTCACCTGGCGTAGGGACGGACACTGAAGCTTTCTTT

v_gene: TRBV7-2
j_gene: TRBJ1-5
abundance: few
d_gene: .
CDR3aa: CASSLRGLTDQPQHF
CDR3nt: TGTGCCAGCAGCTTACGGGGGTTGACTGATCAGCCCCAGCATTTT

v_gene: TRBV12-3/TRBV12-4
j_gene: TRBJ1-5
abundance: .
d_gene: TRBD1
CDR3aa: CASSLGQGRSQPQHF
CDR3nt: TGTGCCAGCAGTTTAGGACAGGGGAGAAGTCAGCCCCAGCATTTT

v_gene: TRBV5-5
j_gene: TRBJ1-2
abundance: once
d_gene: .
CDR3aa: CASSLAGASYGYTF
CDR3nt: TGTGCCAGCAGCTTGGCCGGGGCCAGCTATGGCTACACCTTC

v_gene: TRBV6-6
j_gene: TRBJ1-1
abundance: .
d_gene: .
CDR3aa: CASSLVGLEAFF
CDR3nt: TGTGCCAGCAGCCTTGTTGGGCTCGAAGCTTTCTTT

v_gene: TRBV3-1
j_gene: TRBJ2-4
abundance: .
d_gene: .
CDR3aa: CASSQDNTNIQYF
CDR3nt: TGTGCCAGCAGCCAAGATAACACAAACATTCAGTACTTC